These 30 T cell receptor beta chains share one sample of origin, sequenced in a study of T cell repertoires in cytomegalovirus infection. Using its own MiXCR run on the reads, TCRdb lists one record per CDR3 protein. The sample yields about 490,000 distinct CDR3 sequences, about 11% seen once. The sequenced sample was PBMCs. The receptors were sampled from a human donor in good health (CMV status not recorded). Some clones in this sample may be carry-over from other donors' samples.

This clonotype has a handful of counts. The rearrangement uses TRBV7-9 and TRBJ1-1; D unresolved. Germline CDR1 is SEHNR and CDR2 is FQNEAQ (reference sequence). The CDR3 runs to 17 residues. V shed 4 bases and J shed 1 base, with 19 bases lying between them. CDR3 DNA: TGTGCCAGCAGCTGGCTAAGGTTGGAGGATCCGAACACTGAAGCTTTCTTT. As protein: CASSWLRLEDPNTEAFF.

Ten or more counts support this clonotype. The chain combines TRBV12-3 or TRBV12-4 with TRBJ1-2; D is ambiguous. V was trimmed by 4 bases and J by 2 bases, leaving 8 bases between them. The CDR3 runs 13 residues. The CDR3 region is CASSWTPNYGYTF. CDR3 DNA sequence: TGTGCCAGCAGTTGGACCCCCAACTATGGCTACACCTTC.

This clonotype was recorded many times. The chain has TRBV28 and TRBJ1-2; 9 nucleotides align to TRBD1. Germline-derived CDR1 and CDR2 are MDHEN and SYDVKM. V lost 7 bases, J lost 6 bases, and 6 bases stayed unmatched. This CDR3 has 13 residues. The CDR3 spells CASTARTGDGYTF. The CDR3 nucleotides read TGTGCCAGCACCGCCCGGACAGGGGATGGCTACACCTTC.

The sample holds a few counts of this clonotype. The chain has TRBV20-1 and TRBJ2-3; D possibly corresponds to TRBD2 (5 bases). The CDR3 totals 13 residues. Germline V gene lookup returns CDR1 DFQATT and CDR2 SNEGSKA (reference sequence). V was clipped by 1 base and J by 8 bases, with 13 bases between them. In nucleotides, the CDR3 is TGCAGTGCTAGAGGGCTAGGAGGTGGTACGCAGTATTTT. Protein product: CSARGLGGGTQYF.

This clonotype was observed a few times. The chain joins TRBV7-9 to TRBJ2-1; TRBD2 aligns across 9 bases. CDR3 length: 15 amino acids. V lost 6 bases to trimming and J lost 9 bases; unmatched junction nucleotides: 12. Germline CDR1 is SEHNR and CDR2 is FQNEAQ (reference sequence). Here the CDR3 reads CASRSSGAAFGEQFF. CDR3 DNA: TGTGCCAGCAGATCTAGCGGGGCGGCCTTTGGTGAGCAGTTCTTC.

This clonotype was detected ten times or more. This chain uses TRBV7-9 with TRBJ2-2; D perhaps matches TRBD1 (5 bases). Trimming stripped 4 bases from V and 5 bases from J, with 17 bases between. The V gene's germline CDR1 is SEHNR and CDR2 FQNEAQ (reference sequence). The CDR3 spans 16 residues. CDR3 residues: CASSYAAGSFTGELFF. The CDR3 bases are TGTGCCAGCAGCTATGCGGCAGGGTCTTTTACCGGGGAGCTGTTTTTT.

This clonotype was seen ten or more times. V usage is TRBV27 and J usage is TRBJ2-2; 8 positions agree with TRBD1. This CDR3 spans 17 amino acids. V shed 5 bases, J shed 1 base, and the junction held 9 bases outside the gene matches. CDR1 MNHEY and CDR2 SMNVEV come from the germline V gene (reference sequence). The DNA of the CDR3 is TGTGCCAGCAGTCCGACCCCCGGGACAGGGAACACCGGGGAGCTGTTTTTT. Its translation: CASSPTPGTGNTGELFF.

This clonotype was recorded many times. CDR3 nucleotides: TGTGCCAGCAGTATTGACGGACTCTATGGCTACACCTTC. This codes for CASSIDGLYGYTF. The chain is built from TRBV12-3 or TRBV12-4 and TRBJ1-2; no definite D call. CDR3 length: 13 residues. Trimming shortened V by 5 bases and J by 4 bases, and 11 bases separated the two germline ends.

A few counts support this clonotype. The V call is TRBV6-5, the J call TRBJ2-3; the D gene is possibly TRBD1 (6 bases). The CDR3 has 14 residues. Trimming removed 2 bases from V and 4 bases from J, with 10 bases in between. Germline CDR1 reads MNHEY; CDR2 reads SVGAGI. CDR3 sequence (DNA): TGTGCCAGCAGTTACGGAAGACAGGCAGATACGCAGTATTTT. It translates to CASSYGRQADTQYF.

This clonotype was detected ten times or more. The chain joins TRBV11-2 to TRBJ2-1; 10 positions match TRBD2. Germline V gene lookup returns CDR1 SGHAT and CDR2 FQNNGV. With V trimmed by 4 bases and J by 7 bases, 10 bases remained unmatched. This CDR3 region has 16 residues. The DNA for the CDR3 is TGTGCCAGCAGCTCCTGGGGGCTAGCGGGGGCAAATGAGCAGTTCTTC. It specifies CASSSWGLAGANEQFF.

As for this clonotype: A single base separates this from a much larger clone, so it may be a read error. The chain is built from TRBV7-3 and TRBJ1-1, with 7 bases lining up with TRBD1. The CDR3 covers 17 residues. Germline V gene sequence: CDR1 SGHTA, CDR2 FQGTGA. The trim removed 1 base at V and 8 bases at J, leaving 16 bases unmatched. CDR3 sequence (DNA): TGTGCCAGCAGCTTAAACCCCCGCACCTACGGGACAGAAGAAGCTTTCTTT. Amino acids: CASSLNPRTYGTEEAFF.

This clonotype was detected a few times. The chain joins TRBV27 to TRBJ2-7; D is ambiguous. V lost 2 bases, J lost 5 bases, and 10 bases lay in between. The germline gives CDR1 MNHEY, CDR2 SMNVEV (reference sequence). The CDR3 length is 13 residues. CDR3 coding DNA: TGTGCCAGCAGTTTAAGTAGTCTCGACGAGCAGTACTTC. Residues: CASSLSSLDEQYF.

This chain connects TRBV7-3 to TRBJ2-1; the match to TRBD2 covers 7 bases. J gave up 8 bases and V 5 bases, and 15 bases lay outside the gene matches. This CDR3 is built from 16 residues. Germline CDR1 reads SGHTA; CDR2 reads FQGTGA. CDR3 sequence reads: CASSPGSAGDLYEQFF. The CDR3 bases are TGTGCCAGCAGCCCAGGGTCCGCGGGGGACCTTTATGAGCAGTTCTTC.

This chain connects TRBV14 to TRBJ2-2; D is undetermined. The V end lost 2 bases, the J end lost 5 bases, and 9 bases lay between the germline ends. CDR1 and CDR2 from the germline V gene are SGHDN and FVKESK. There are 14 residues in the CDR3. CDR3 region: CASSQLMPTGELFF. CDR3 sequence (DNA): TGTGCCAGCAGCCAACTAATGCCTACCGGGGAGCTGTTTTTT.

The rearrangement links TRBV9 to TRBJ2-5, with TRBD1 matching 8 bases. V lost 0 bases, J lost 2 bases, and 3 bases stayed unmatched. The CDR3 contains 15 residues. Looked up from germline, CDR1 is SGDLS and CDR2 is YYNGEE. The CDR3 DNA follows: TGTGCCAGCAGCGTAGGTGGGGACAGGCAAGAGACCCAGTACTTC. Amino acids: CASSVGGDRQETQYF. Full variable domain (missing parts from reference TRBV9 and TRBJ2-5): DSGVTQTPKHLITATGQRVTLRCSPRSGDLSVYWYQQSLDQGLQFLIQYYNGEERAKGNILERFSAQQFPDLHSELNLSSLELGDSALYFCASSVGGDRQETQYFGPGTRLLVL.

This clonotype was detected many times. The chain couples TRBV7-2 to TRBJ2-7; TRBD1 is a possible D gene (7 bases). The germline V and J ends were trimmed by 6 bases and 3 bases, with 18 bases remaining between them. Germline V gene lookup returns CDR1 SGHTA and CDR2 FQGNSA. This CDR3 is 15 amino acids long. In DNA, the CDR3 is TGTGCCAGCAGTTTCGGGGCAGGGGGGTACTACGAGCAGTACTTC. It yields the protein CASSFGAGGYYEQYF.

This chain connects TRBV20-1 to TRBJ1-4; no clear D. V lost 6 bases and J lost 7, with 12 bases in between. Germline-derived CDR1 and CDR2 are DFQATT and SNEGSKA (reference sequence). The CDR3 covers 12 residues. The CDR3 reads CSALGQIEKLFF. As DNA, the CDR3 is TGCAGTGCGTTAGGTCAGATTGAAAAACTGTTTTTT.

This clonotype was seen ten or more times. The chain carries TRBV6-1 and TRBJ1-5; D gene unclear. Germline CDR1 and CDR2: MNHNS and SASEGT. The V end lost 6 bases, the J end lost 0 bases, and 12 bases lay between the germline ends. The CDR3 length is 15 residues. CDR3 residues: CASSPDGYSNQPQHF. The CDR3 DNA sequence: TGTGCCAGCAGCCCCGACGGTTATAGCAATCAGCCCCAGCATTTT.

With regard to this clonotype: One base away lies a much larger clone, so this may be a sequencing read error. The chain links TRBV12-3 or TRBV12-4 to TRBJ2-1, with 11 bases lining up with TRBD2. There are 15 residues in the CDR3. Trimming at V came to 9 bases and at J to 5 bases, leaving 9 bases not matched to a gene. CDR3 in DNA: TGTGCCAGTCGACTAGCGGGATGGGGAGACAATGAGCAGTTCTTC. It codes for CASRLAGWGDNEQFF.

V usage is TRBV20-1 and J usage is TRBJ2-5; TRBD2 matches at 11 bases. CDR1 and CDR2 (germline): DFQATT, SNEGSKA (reference sequence). This CDR3 is built from 12 residues. With V trimmed by 8 bases and J by 5 bases, 4 bases remained unmatched. The CDR3, as DNA: TGCAGTCAAACTAGCGGGAGTGAGACCCAGTACTTC. It translates to CSQTSGSETQYF.

This clonotype was observed a handful of times. The chain uses TRBV3-1 and TRBJ2-7; the match to TRBD2 covers 10 bases. The CDR3 runs to 15 residues. V lost 2 bases to trimming and J lost 3 bases; unmatched junction nucleotides: 4. CDR1 is LGHDT and CDR2 is YNNKEL in the germline V gene (reference sequence). The DNA of the CDR3 is TGTGCCAGCAGCCAAACTAGCGGGACTCTCTACGAGCAGTACTTC. It codes for CASSQTSGTLYEQYF.

There are many counts of this clonotype. The chain employs TRBV11-1 and TRBJ1-2, with 8 bases that match TRBD1. Germline trimming cut 4 bases from V and 0 bases from J; bases unmatched to any gene: 4. This CDR3 contains 15 residues. Looked up from germline, CDR1 is SGHAT and CDR2 is FQDESV (reference sequence). CDR3 coding DNA: TGTGCCAGCAGCTCGACAGGGGAAACTAACTATGGCTACACCTTC. This codes for CASSSTGETNYGYTF.

The table lists this clonotype with a few counts. V is TRBV4-1 and J is TRBJ2-6; TRBD1 might be the D (5 bases). The CDR3 is 19 residues long. From germline, CDR1 is MGHRA and CDR2 YSYEKL. Trimming shortened V by 0 bases and J by 4 bases, and 19 bases separated the two germline ends. CDR3 in amino acids: CASSQDQDTSDSGANVLTF. The CDR3 DNA reads TGCGCCAGCAGCCAAGATCAGGACACGAGCGACTCCGGGGCCAACGTCCTGACTTTC.

This clonotype was counted between two and nine times. The chain uses TRBV20-1 and TRBJ2-6; 9 nucleotides agree with TRBD1. V lost 0 bases to trimming and J lost 0 bases; unmatched junction nucleotides: 15. The CDR3 contains 21 residues. The germline V gene encodes CDR1 DFQATT and CDR2 SNEGSKA (reference sequence). The DNA of the CDR3 is TGCAGTGCTAGAGATCTTCAGGGACAGGGAATTGTCAACTCTGGGGCCAACGTCCTGACTTTC. Translated: CSARDLQGQGIVNSGANVLTF.

Regarding this clonotype: A much larger clonotype is one base distant, so this may be a read error. This chain links TRBV27 with TRBJ2-3; D is possibly TRBD2 (6 bases). Trimming stripped 9 bases from V and 0 bases from J, with 13 bases between. Germline CDR1 reads MNHEY; CDR2 reads SMNVEV (reference sequence). This CDR3 comprises 14 residues. The CDR3 is CASRLGVSTDTQYF. CDR3 nucleotide sequence: TGTGCCAGTCGACTAGGGGTTAGCACAGATACGCAGTATTTT.

This rearrangement joins TRBV12-3 or TRBV12-4 to TRBJ2-6, with D tentatively TRBD1 (6 bases). Trimming took off 3 bases at V and 0 bases at J, with 21 bases between the two ends. The CDR3 extends over 20 amino acids. CDR3 sequence: CASSLGPPNRANSGANVLTF. The CDR3 coding sequence is TGTGCCAGCAGTTTGGGTCCCCCGAACAGGGCAAACTCTGGGGCCAACGTCCTGACTTTC.

Ten or more counts support this clonotype. The chain is built from TRBV20-1 and TRBJ1-1; D is ambiguous. Trimming shortened V by 7 bases and J by 0 bases, and 6 bases separated the two germline ends. Looked up from germline, CDR1 is DFQATT and CDR2 is SNEGSKA (reference sequence). The CDR3 covers 11 residues. The CDR3 is CSVIMNTEAFF. CDR3 nucleotide sequence: TGCAGTGTAATTATGAACACTGAAGCTTTCTTT.

The chain couples TRBV20-1 to TRBJ2-1; TRBD1 aligns across 9 bases. The germline V gene has CDR1 DFQATT and CDR2 SNEGSKA (reference sequence). The CDR3 loop spans 16 amino acids. V lost 6 bases, J lost 2 bases, and 11 bases stayed unmatched. The CDR3 loop reads CSAEGTGSSAYNEQFF. In nucleotides, the CDR3 is TGCAGTGCGGAAGGGACAGGGAGCTCGGCCTACAATGAGCAGTTCTTC.

This clonotype came up many times. The rearrangement uses TRBV7-8 and TRBJ1-6, with TRBD1 matching 7 bases. V shed 3 bases and J 8 bases; nucleotides not matched to a gene: 4. Germline V lookup: CDR1 SGHVS, CDR2 FQNEAQ. This CDR3 is built from 14 residues. DNA for the CDR3: TGTGCCAGCAGCTTCGGACAGGAGGATTCACCCCTCCACTTT. Encoded protein: CASSFGQEDSPLHF.

This clonotype was detected many times. The chain joins TRBV29-1 to TRBJ1-2; D gene unclear. Germline CDR1 SQVTM, CDR2 ANQGSEA. Between the trimmed V and J ends, which lost 5 bases and 4 bases, there was a span of 8 bases. This CDR3 region has 11 residues. The CDR3 sequence: CSVPSLYGYTF. The CDR3 nucleotides are TGCAGCGTTCCCAGTCTCTATGGCTACACCTTC.